Sequencing of this T cell receptor (beta chain) was carried out in a study of cytomegalovirus exposure and HLA in healthy donors. Researchers ran the PCR with 60 Vbeta and 13 Jbeta primers. Profiled with immunoSEQ multiplex PCR; TCRdb holds only in-frame clones, not every one. The top ten hold 2% to 2.5% of the sample, which has about 51,000 clones, 65% to 85% seen once. CDR1 MNHNS and CDR2 SASEGT come from the germline V gene. This CDR3 is 13 amino acids long. Losses at the gene ends were 3 bases for V and 7 bases for J; bases not matched to a gene: 5. The sequenced material came from PBMCs. J is TRBJ1-1 and V is TRBV6-1; 7 nucleotides line up with TRBD1. The clonotype comes from a boy younger than 18 in good health and CMV-seropositive. The CDR3 loop reads CASSETGFVEAFF. The CDR3 DNA is TGTGCCAGCAGTGAGACAGGGTTCGTTGAAGCTTTCTTT.